One T cell receptor (beta chain) is described in this entry. This clonotype was counted ten times or more. The antigen it binds to is not known. No base quality information exists; no much larger clone differs at one position. TCR beta CDR3 regions were amplified from RNA transcripts. A first-round RT-PCR of the TCR CDR3 used the HTBI primer set with the Qiagen OneStep RT-PCR kit. Libraries were constructed in a second round of multiplex PCR, after which size selection and purification were carried out. Sequencing of the libraries was done on an Illumina HiSeq2000 using paired-end 100 bp reads. The published analysis was carried out like this. SOAPnuke was used to process the raw data, with reads discarded if the reads contained adapters or uncalled bases, had a mean Phred below 15, or lacked an exact constant-primer or identifier match. High-quality paired reads were merged with COPE v1.2.5, and unique nucleotide sequences were defined as clonotypes. MiTCR v1.1 was used to align the clonotypes against IMGT TRBV, TRBD and TRBJ reference segments. Only V-J combinations with frequency above 0.0001, covering 98% to 99.2% of repertoires, were analysed. A TCS score was defined as the ratio of F50 (clonal expansion) to E x V (chaos), with BLOSUM62-based TCRdist applied between CDR3 peptides within each V-J. Welch's t-statistics and random forest reduced just over 500 V-J features to 13, which were used in a naive Bayes classifier (R e1071). TCRdb reran the public reads through fastp at Q25 and MiXCR, keeping productive beta chains. CDR3 protein duplicates are merged, each entry listing the most common genes and DNA. TCRdb, not the original authors, processed these V and J calls. The sample profile shows 250,000 to 300,000 distinct CDR3 sequences; more than 12% of them were found once. The ten top clones hold about an eighth of the sample.

V is cut back by 5 bases and J by 1 base, with 4 bases in the junction unmatched. CDR1 and CDR2 are read off the germline V gene as SNHLY and FYNNEI. From the cysteine through the phenylalanine, the CDR3 covers 14 amino acids. The entry retains the CDR3 DNA only, 42 bases that are in frame from base 1. Hyperthyroidism patients were newly diagnosed, with disease duration under 2 months, and aged 18 to 65 years. Patients with uncontrolled infections, other autoimmune diseases, pregnancy or lactation were excluded. Diagnoses relied on clinical symptoms, serum thyroxine and TRAb, thyroid ultrasound and orbital computed tomography. For progressor patients, blood was drawn at the first diagnosis of hyperthyroidism, before any ophthalmopathy symptoms had appeared. PBMCs were separated from approximately 9.9 ml of fresh peripheral blood using Ficoll-Paque density gradient centrifugation. Progressor patients were defined as those initially diagnosed with Graves' hyperthyroidism in whom ophthalmopathy developed during follow-up. Total RNA was extracted using Trizol reagent, and RNA quality was assessed on an Agilent 2100 Bioanalyzer.

This record comes from a study of T cells in Graves' hyperthyroidism and ophthalmopathy (dated by TCRdb to between 2019 and 2020). Describing the broader study: Peripheral blood samples were taken at the time of initial diagnosis, prior to any treatment. To identify distinguishing TCR V-J signatures, a discovery cohort of 100 patients was used, comprising under 45 with Graves' ophthalmopathy and around 60 with stable Graves' hyperthyroidism. Prospective prediction of ophthalmopathy was tested in an independent validation cohort consisting of roughly 19 hyperthyroidism patients and 17 patients who later progressed to ophthalmopathy. The 90 to 100 discovery patients were randomly split 7:3 into training and test sets. Thyroid tissue and blood T-cell repertoires from six Graves' hyperthyroidism patients were also compared in the study. Once sampling was done, hyperthyroidism patients were given methimazole at a starting dose of 30 mg daily, whereas ophthalmopathy patients were given high-dose intravenous methylprednisolone. The paper reports TCR Vbeta CDR3 sequencing of about 140 peripheral blood samples: approximately 41 ophthalmopathy, under 80 hyperthyroidism and around 17 progressor patients. The research as a whole found: A model built on a 13 V-J signature distinguished ophthalmopathy from stable hyperthyroidism, reaching about 88% sensitivity and around 81% specificity in cross-validation and 80%/75% in testing. Most expanded thyroid clonotypes (frequency above 0.001) were also detected in blood, suggesting blood repertoires may reflect thyroid immune responses. In validation, the model predicted progression to ophthalmopathy a median of 6.5 months before onset, with roughly 70% sensitivity and roughly 72% specificity. Sample size was not statistically predetermined, and blinding of investigators to group allocation was not performed.

Recombination connected TRBV2 to TRBJ1-1; TRBD1 lines up with 7 middle nucleotides. The source material was blood. The sequence derives from a woman in her thirties or forties with Graves' hyperthyroidism that later progressed to Graves' ophthalmopathy. The CDR3 region has the sequence CASSNRGGNTEAFF. Read as DNA, the sequence is TGTGCCAGCAGTAACAGGGGCGGGAACACTGAAGCTTTCTTT.